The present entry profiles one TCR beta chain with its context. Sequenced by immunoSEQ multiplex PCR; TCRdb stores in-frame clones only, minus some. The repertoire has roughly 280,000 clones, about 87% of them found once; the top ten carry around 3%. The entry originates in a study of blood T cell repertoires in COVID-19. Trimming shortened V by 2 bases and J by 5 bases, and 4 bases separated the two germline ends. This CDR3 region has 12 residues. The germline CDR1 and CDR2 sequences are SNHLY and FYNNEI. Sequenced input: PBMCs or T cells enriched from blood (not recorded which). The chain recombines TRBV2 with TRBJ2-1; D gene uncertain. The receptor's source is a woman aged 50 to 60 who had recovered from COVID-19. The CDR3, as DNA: TGTGCCAGCAGTGAAACGGACAATGAGCAGTTCTTC. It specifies CASSETDNEQFF. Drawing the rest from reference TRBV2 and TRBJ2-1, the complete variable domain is EPEVTQTPSHQVTQMGQEVILRCVPISNHLYFYWYRQILGQKVEFLVSFYNNEISEKSEIFDDQFSVERPDGSNFTLKIRSTKLEDSAMYFCASSETDNEQFFGPGTRLTVL.